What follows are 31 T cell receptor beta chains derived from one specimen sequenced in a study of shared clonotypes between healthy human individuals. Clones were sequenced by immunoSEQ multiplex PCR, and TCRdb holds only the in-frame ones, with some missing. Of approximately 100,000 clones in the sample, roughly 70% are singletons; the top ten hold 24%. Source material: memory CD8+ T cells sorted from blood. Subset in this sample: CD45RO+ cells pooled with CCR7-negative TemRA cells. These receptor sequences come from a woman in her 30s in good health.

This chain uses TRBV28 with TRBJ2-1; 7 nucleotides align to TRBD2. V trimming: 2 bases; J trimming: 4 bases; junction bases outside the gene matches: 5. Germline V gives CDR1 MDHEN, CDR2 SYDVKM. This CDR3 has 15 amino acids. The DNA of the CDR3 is TGTGCCAGCAGTTTAGATCTAGCGGAGTACAATGAGCAGTTCTTC. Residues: CASSLDLAEYNEQFF. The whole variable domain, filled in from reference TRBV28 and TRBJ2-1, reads DVKVTQSSRYLVKRTGEKVFLECVQDMDHENMFWYRQDPGLGLRLIYFSYDVKMKEKGDIPEGYSVSREKKERFSLILESASTNQTSMYLCASSLDLAEYNEQFFGPGTRLTVL.

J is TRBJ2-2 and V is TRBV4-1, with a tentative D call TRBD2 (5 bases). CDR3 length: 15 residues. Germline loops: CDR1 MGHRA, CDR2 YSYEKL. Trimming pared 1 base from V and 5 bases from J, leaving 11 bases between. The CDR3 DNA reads TGCGCCAGCAGCCAAGTACCCGGGAATACCGGGGAGCTGTTTTTT. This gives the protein CASSQVPGNTGELFF.

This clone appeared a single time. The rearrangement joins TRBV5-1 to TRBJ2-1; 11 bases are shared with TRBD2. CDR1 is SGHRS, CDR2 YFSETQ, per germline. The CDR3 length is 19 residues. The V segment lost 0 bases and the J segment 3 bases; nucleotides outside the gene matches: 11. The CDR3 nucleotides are TGCGCCAGCAGCTTGGCCGGTCTAGCGGGAGGCCTAATCTACAATGAGCAGTTCTTC. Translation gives CASSLAGLAGGLIYNEQFF.

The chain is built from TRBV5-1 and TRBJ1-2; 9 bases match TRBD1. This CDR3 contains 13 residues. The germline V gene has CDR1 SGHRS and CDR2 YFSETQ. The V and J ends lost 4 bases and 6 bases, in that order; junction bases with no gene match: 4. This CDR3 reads CASSGDREDGYTF. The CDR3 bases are TGCGCCAGCAGCGGGGACAGGGAGGATGGCTACACCTTC.

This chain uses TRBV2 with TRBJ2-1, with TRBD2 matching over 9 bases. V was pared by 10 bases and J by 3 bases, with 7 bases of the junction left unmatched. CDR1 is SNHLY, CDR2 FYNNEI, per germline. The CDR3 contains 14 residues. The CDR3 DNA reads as TGTGCCACCCCCGGGACTAGCCGCTACAATGAGCAGTTCTTC. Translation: CATPGTSRYNEQFF.

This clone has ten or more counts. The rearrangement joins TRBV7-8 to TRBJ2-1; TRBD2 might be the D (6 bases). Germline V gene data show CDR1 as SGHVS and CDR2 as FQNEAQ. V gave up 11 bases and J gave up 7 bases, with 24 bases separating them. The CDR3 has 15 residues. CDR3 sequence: CASRLTAGKWNEQFF. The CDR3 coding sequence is TGTGCCTCTCGATTGACTGCGGGAAAGTGGAATGAGCAGTTCTTC. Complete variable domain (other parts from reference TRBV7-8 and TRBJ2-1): GAGVSQSPRYKVAKRGQDVALRCDPISGHVSLFWYQQALGQGPEFLTYFQNEAQLDKSGLPSDRFFAERPEGSVSTLKIQRTQQEDSAVYLCASRLTAGKWNEQFFGPGTRLTVL.

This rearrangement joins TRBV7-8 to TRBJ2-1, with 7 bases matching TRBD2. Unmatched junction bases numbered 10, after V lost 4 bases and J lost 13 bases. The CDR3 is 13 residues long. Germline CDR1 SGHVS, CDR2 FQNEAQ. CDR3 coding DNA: TGTGCCAGCAGCTCACAGCGGGATACGGAACAGTTCTTC. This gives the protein CASSSQRDTEQFF.

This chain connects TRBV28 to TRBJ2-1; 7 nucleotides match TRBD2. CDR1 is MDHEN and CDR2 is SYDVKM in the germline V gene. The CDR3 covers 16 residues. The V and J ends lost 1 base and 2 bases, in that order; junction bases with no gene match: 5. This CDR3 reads CASSLSQLAPYNEQFF. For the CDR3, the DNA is TGTGCCAGCAGTTTATCCCAACTAGCGCCCTACAATGAGCAGTTCTTC.

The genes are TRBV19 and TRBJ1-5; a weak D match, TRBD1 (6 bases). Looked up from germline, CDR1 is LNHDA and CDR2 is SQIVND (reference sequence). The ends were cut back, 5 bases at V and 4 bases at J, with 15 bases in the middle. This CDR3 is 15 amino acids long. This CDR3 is CASSRQGWENQPQHF. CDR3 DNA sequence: TGTGCCAGTAGTCGCCAGGGGTGGGAGAATCAGCCCCAGCATTTT.

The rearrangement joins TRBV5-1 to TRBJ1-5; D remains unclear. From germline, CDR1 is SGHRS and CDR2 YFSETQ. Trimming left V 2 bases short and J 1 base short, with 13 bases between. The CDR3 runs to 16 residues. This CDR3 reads CASSFLPGPSNQPQHF. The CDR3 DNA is TGCGCCAGCAGCTTCCTTCCCGGCCCGAGCAATCAGCCCCAGCATTTT.

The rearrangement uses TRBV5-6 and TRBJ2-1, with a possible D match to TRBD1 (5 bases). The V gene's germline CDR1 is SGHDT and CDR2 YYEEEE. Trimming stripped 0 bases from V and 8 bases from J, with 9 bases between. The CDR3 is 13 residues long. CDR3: CASSLAGHHEQFF. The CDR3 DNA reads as TGTGCCAGCAGCTTGGCCGGACACCATGAGCAGTTCTTC.

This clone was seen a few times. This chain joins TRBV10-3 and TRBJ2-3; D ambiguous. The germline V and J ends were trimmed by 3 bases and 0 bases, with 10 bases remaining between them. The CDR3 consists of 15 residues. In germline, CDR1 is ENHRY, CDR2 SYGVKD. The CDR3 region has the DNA TGTGCCATCAGTGAAGGAGAGGTTAGCACAGATACGCAGTATTTT. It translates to CAISEGEVSTDTQYF.

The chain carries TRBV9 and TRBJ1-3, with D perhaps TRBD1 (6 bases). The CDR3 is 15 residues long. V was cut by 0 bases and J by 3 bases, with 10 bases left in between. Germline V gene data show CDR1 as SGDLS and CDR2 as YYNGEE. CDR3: CASSVGGRGGNTIYF. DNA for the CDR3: TGTGCCAGCAGCGTAGGAGGCAGGGGTGGAAACACCATATATTTT. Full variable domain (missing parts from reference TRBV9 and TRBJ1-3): DSGVTQTPKHLITATGQRVTLRCSPRSGDLSVYWYQQSLDQGLQFLIQYYNGEERAKGNILERFSAQQFPDLHSELNLSSLELGDSALYFCASSVGGRGGNTIYFGEGSWLTVV.

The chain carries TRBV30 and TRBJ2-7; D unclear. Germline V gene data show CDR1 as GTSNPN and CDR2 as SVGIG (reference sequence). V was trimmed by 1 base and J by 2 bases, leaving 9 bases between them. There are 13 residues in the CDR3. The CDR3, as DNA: TGTGCCTGGAGTGGGTTCCGGACCTACGAGCAGTACTTC. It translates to CAWSGFRTYEQYF.

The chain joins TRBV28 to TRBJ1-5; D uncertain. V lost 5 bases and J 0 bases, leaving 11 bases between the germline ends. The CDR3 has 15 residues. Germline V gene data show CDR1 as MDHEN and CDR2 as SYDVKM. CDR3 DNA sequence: TGTGCCAGCAGTACAGACTTACATAGCAATCAGCCCCAGCATTTT. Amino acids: CASSTDLHSNQPQHF.

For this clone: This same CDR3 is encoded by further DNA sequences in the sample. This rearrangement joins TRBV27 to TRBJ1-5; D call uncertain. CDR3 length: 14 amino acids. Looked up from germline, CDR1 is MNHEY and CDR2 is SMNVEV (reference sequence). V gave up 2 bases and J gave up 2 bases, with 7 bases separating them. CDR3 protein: CASSLGQGNQPQHF. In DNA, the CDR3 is TGTGCCAGCAGTTTAGGGCAAGGCAATCAGCCCCAGCATTTT.

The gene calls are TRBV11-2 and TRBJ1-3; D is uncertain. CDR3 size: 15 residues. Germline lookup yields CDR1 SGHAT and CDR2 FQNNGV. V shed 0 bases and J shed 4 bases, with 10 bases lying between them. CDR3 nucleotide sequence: TGTGCCAGCAGCTTAGAGAGGACCCCAGGAAACACCATATATTTT. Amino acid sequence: CASSLERTPGNTIYF.

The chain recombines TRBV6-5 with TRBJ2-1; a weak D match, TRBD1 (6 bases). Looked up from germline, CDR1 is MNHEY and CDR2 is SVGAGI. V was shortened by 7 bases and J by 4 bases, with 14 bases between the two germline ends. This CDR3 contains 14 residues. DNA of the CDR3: TGTGCCAGCAAAAATAGGGACAAATACAATGAGCAGTTCTTC. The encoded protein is CASKNRDKYNEQFF.

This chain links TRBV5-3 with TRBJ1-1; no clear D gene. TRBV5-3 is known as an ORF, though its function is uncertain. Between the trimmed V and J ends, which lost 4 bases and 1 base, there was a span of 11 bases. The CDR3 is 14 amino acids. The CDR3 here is CARSKGGRNTEAFF. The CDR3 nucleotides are TGTGCCAGAAGCAAAGGAGGCAGGAACACTGAAGCTTTCTTT.

The chain's CDR3 is CASSKYARVNTEAFF. The CDR3 nucleotides read TGTGCCAGCAGCAAATACGCCAGGGTGAACACTGAAGCTTTCTTT. The V gene is TRBV21-1, the J gene TRBJ1-1; TRBD1, as called in the table, went unchecked against the DNA. TRBV21-1 is recorded as a pseudogene. The length of the CDR3 is 15 residues.

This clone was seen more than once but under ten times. The CDR3 DNA reads TGTGCCAGCAGCCCGCCGGGGGCCGGGGGGGAGACCCAGTACTTC. Its translation: CASSPPGAGGETQYF. The chain couples TRBV11-2 to TRBJ2-5; the D gene is possibly TRBD2 (7 bases). The V end lost 5 bases, the J end lost 5 bases, and 18 bases lay between the germline ends. The CDR3 extends over 15 amino acids. Germline assignment: CDR1 SGHAT and CDR2 FQNNGV.

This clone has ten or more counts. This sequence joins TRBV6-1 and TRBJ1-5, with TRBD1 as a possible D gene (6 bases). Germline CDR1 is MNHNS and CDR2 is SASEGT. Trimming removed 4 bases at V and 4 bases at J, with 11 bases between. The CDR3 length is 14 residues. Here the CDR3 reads CASSVGAENQPQHF. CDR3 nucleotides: TGTGCCAGCAGTGTGGGGGCTGAGAATCAGCCCCAGCATTTT.

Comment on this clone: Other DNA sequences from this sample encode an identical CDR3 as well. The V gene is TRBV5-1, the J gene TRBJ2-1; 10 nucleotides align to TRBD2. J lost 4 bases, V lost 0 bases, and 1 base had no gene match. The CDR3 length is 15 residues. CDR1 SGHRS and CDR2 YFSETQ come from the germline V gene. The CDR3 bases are TGCGCCAGCAGCTTGGATAGCGGGGGGTACAATGAGCAGTTCTTC. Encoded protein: CASSLDSGGYNEQFF.

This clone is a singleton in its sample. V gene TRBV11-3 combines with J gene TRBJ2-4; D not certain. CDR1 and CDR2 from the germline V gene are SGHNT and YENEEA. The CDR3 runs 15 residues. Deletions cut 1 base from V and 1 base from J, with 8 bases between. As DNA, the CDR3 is TGTGCCAGCAGCTTAGTTATGCTGGCCAAAAACATTCAGTACTTC. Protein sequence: CASSLVMLAKNIQYF.

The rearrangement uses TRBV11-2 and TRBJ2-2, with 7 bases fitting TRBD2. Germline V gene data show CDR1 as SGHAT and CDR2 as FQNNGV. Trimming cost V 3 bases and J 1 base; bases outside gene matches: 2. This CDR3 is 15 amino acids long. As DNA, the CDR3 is TGTGCCAGCAGCTTCGGACTAGGGAACACCGGGGAGCTGTTTTTT. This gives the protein CASSFGLGNTGELFF.

The CDR3 DNA reads TGTGCCAGCAGTCCCCTCGGAGGGAGCGGGAGAGATACGCAGTATTTT. This sequence encodes CASSPLGGSGRDTQYF. The V gene is TRBV6-4, the J gene TRBJ2-3; TRBD2 aligns across 8 bases. The CDR3 extends over 16 amino acids. Germline V gene sequence: CDR1 MRHNA, CDR2 SNTAGT. V was clipped by 5 bases and J by 5 bases; unmatched bases: 12.

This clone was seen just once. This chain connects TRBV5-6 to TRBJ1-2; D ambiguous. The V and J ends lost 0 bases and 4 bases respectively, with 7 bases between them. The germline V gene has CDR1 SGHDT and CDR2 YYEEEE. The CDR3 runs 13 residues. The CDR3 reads CASSLVGIYGYTF. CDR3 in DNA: TGTGCCAGCAGCTTGGTGGGGATCTATGGCTACACCTTC.

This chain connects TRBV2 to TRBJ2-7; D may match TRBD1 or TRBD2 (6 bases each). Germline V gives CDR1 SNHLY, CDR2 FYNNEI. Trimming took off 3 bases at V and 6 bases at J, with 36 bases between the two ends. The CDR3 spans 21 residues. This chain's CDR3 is CASSDPYRADHRLGGAFEQYF. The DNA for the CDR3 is TGTGCCAGCAGTGATCCGTACAGGGCGGACCACCGGTTGGGGGGTGCGTTCGAGCAGTACTTC. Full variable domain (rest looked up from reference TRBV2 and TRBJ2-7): EPEVTQTPSHQVTQMGQEVILRCVPISNHLYFYWYRQILGQKVEFLVSFYNNEISEKSEIFDDQFSVERPDGSNFTLKIRSTKLEDSAMYFCASSDPYRADHRLGGAFEQYFGPGTRLTVT.

In DNA form, the CDR3 reads TGTGCCAGCAGTTACTCGAAACAGCAGCCCTACGAGCAGTACTTC. Translated: CASSYSKQQPYEQYF. The chain has TRBV6-5 and TRBJ2-5; D remains unclear. The closer fit of TRBJ2-7 to the DNA end suggests the J call may be wrong. The germline V gene encodes CDR1 MNHEY and CDR2 SVGAGI. CDR3 size: 15 residues.

The CDR3 DNA reads TGTGCCAGCAGCCGTCGACTCAGGGAGGGTGAAAAACTGTTTTTT. Translating it yields CASSRRLREGEKLFF. The J gene is TRBJ1-4, the V gene TRBV11-2; tentative D call: TRBD1 (5 bases). The CDR3 has 15 amino acids. Trimming removed 5 bases at V and 7 bases at J, with 17 bases between. Germline V gene lookup returns CDR1 SGHAT and CDR2 FQNNGV.

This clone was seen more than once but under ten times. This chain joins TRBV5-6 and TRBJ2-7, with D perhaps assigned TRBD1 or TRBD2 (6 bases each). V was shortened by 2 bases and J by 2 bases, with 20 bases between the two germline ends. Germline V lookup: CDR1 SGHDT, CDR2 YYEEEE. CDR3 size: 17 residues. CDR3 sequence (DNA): TGTGCCAGCAGCTTCCGGGACACCGAGCGGGTTGCCTACGAGCAGTACTTC. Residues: CASSFRDTERVAYEQYF.